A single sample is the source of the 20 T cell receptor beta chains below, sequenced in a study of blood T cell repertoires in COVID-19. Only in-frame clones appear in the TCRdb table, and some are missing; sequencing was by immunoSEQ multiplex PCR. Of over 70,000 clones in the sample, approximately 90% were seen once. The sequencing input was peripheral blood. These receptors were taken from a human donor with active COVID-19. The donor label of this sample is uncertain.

The CDR3 region is CASSWGTAEQYF. In DNA form, the CDR3 reads TGTGCCAGCAGCTGGGGGACAGCCGAGCAGTACTTC. V usage is TRBV5-5 and J usage is TRBJ2-7; 7 nucleotides line up with TRBD1. Germline V gene data show CDR1 as SGHKS and CDR2 as YYEKEE (reference sequence). The CDR3 covers 12 residues. V shed 3 bases and J 6 bases; nucleotides not matched to a gene: 3.

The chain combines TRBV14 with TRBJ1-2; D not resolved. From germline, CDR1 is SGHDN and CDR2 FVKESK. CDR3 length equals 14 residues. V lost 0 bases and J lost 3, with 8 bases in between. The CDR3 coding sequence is TGTGCCAGCAGCCAAGATAGTACGGACTATGGCTACACCTTC. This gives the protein CASSQDSTDYGYTF.

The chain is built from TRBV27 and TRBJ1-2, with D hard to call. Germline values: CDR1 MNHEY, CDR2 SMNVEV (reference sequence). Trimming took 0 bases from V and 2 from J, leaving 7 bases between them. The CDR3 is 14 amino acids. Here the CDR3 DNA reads TGTGCCAGCAGTTTATCGCGAGGGAACTATGGCTACACCTTC. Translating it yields CASSLSRGNYGYTF.

CDR3 sequence: CASSFGLPGQSNQETQYF. In nucleotides, the CDR3 is TGTGCCAGCAGTTTCGGCCTACCGGGACAGTCGAACCAAGAGACCCAGTACTTC. V gene TRBV28 combines with J gene TRBJ2-5; 7 positions agree with TRBD1. The CDR3 totals 18 residues. The V and J ends lost 3 bases and 0 bases, in that order; junction bases with no gene match: 13. Germline CDR1 MDHEN, CDR2 SYDVKM.

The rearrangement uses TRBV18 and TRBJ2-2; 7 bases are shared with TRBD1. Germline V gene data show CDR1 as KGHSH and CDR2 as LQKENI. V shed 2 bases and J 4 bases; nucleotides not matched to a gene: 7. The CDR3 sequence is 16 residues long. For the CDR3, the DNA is TGTGCCAGCTCACCATTACCCGACAGGGTCACCGGGGAGCTGTTTTTT. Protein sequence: CASSPLPDRVTGELFF.

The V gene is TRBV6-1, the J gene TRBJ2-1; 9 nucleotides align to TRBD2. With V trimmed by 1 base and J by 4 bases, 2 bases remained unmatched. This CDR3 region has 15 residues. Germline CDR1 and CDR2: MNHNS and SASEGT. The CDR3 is CASSEGAGGYNEQFF. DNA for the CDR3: TGTGCCAGCAGTGAAGGAGCGGGGGGATACAATGAGCAGTTCTTC.

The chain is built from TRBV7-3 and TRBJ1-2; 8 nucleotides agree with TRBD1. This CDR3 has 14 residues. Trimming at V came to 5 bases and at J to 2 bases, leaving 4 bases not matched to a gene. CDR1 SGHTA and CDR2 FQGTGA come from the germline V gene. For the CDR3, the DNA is TGTGCCAGCAGCCCGACAGGGGAGAACTATGGCTACACCTTC. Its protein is CASSPTGENYGYTF.

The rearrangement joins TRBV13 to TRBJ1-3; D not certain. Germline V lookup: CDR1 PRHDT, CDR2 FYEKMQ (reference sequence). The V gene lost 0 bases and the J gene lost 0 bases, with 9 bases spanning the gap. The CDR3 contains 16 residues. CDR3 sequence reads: CASSLGEWVSGNTIYF. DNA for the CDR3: TGTGCCAGCAGCTTAGGGGAGTGGGTCTCTGGAAACACCATATATTTT.

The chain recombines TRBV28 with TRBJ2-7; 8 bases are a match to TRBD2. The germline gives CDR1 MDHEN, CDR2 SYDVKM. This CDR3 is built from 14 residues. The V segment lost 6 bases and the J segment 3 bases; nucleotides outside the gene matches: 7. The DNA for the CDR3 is TGTGCCAGCAGGTCCGGGGGGGCCTTCTACGAGCAGTACTTC. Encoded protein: CASRSGGAFYEQYF.

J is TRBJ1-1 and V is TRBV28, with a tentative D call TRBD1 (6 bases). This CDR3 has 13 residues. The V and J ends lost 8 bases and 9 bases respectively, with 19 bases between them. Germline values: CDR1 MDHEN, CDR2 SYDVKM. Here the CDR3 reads CASFLRGNLKAFF. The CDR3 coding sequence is TGTGCCAGCTTTCTAAGGGGGAATCTAAAAGCTTTCTTT.

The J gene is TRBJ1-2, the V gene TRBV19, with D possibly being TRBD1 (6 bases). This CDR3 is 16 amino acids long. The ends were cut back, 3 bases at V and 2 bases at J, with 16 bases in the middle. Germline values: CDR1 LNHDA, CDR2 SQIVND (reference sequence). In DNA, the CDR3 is TGTGCCAGTAGTATCCGATCTAGGGGGACCAACTATGGCTACACCTTC. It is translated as CASSIRSRGTNYGYTF.

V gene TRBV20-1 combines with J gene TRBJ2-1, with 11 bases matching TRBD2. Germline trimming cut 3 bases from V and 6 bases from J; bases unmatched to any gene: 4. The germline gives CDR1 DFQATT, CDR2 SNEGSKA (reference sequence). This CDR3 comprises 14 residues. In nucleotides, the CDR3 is TGCAGTGCTAGTAGCGGGGGGGCCGGCAATGAGCAGTTCTTC. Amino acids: CSASSGGAGNEQFF.

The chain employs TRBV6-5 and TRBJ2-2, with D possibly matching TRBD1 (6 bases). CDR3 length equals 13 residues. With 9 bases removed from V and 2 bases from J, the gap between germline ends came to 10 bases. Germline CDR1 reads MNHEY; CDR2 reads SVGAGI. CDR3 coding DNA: TGTGCCAGTGGACAGTTTAACACCGGGGAGCTGTTTTTT. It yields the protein CASGQFNTGELFF.

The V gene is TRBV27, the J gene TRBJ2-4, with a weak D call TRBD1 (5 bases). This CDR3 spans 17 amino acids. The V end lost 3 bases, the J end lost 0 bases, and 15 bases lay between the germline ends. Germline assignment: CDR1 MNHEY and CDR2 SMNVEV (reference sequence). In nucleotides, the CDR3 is TGTGCCAGCAGTTTCGGAAGCGCCAGGGCAGCCAAAAACATTCAGTACTTC. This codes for CASSFGSARAAKNIQYF.

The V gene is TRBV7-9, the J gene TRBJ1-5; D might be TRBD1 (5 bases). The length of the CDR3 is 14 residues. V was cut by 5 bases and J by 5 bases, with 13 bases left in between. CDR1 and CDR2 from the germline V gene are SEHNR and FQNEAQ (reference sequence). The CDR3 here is CASSGGEWYQPQHF. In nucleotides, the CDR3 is TGTGCCAGCAGCGGGGGGGAATGGTATCAGCCCCAGCATTTT.

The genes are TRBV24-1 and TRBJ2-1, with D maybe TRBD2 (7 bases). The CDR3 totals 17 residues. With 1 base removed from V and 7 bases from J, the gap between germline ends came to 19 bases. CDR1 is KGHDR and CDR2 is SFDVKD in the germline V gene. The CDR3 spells CATSDFGSGGLGNEQFF. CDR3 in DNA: TGTGCCACCAGTGATTTCGGTTCCGGGGGGCTCGGAAATGAGCAGTTCTTC.

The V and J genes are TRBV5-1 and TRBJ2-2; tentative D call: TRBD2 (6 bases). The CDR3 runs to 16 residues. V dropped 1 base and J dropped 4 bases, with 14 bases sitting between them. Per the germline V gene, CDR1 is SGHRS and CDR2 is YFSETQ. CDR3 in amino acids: CASSLYGGMGTGELFF. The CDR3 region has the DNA TGCGCCAGCAGCTTGTACGGGGGAATGGGCACCGGGGAGCTGTTTTTT.

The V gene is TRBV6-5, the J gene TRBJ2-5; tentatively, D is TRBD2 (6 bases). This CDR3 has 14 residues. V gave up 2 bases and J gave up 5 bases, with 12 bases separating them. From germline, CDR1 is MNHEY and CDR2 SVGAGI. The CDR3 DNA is TGTGCCAGCAGTTACGGGGGGAGTGTTGAGACCCAGTACTTC. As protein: CASSYGGSVETQYF.

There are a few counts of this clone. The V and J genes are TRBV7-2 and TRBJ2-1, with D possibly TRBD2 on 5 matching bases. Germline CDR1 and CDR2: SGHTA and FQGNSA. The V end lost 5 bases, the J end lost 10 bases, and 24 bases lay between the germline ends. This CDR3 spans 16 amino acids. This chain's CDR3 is CASSPPRVLPLAEQFF. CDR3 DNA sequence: TGTGCCAGCAGCCCCCCGAGAGTCCTTCCTCTAGCAGAGCAGTTCTTC.

Here the CDR3 reads CATSLTGDTQYF. In DNA form, the CDR3 reads TGTGCCACCAGCTTAACAGGGGATACGCAGTATTTT. This chain connects TRBV24-1 to TRBJ2-3; D perhaps matches TRBD1 (6 bases). Germline V CDR1 and CDR2: KGHDR, SFDVKD. CDR3 length: 12 amino acids. Trimming took off 7 bases at V and 6 bases at J, with 10 bases between the two ends.